Listed below are T cell receptor beta chains from one sample, sequenced in a study of T cells in Graves' hyperthyroidism and ophthalmopathy. TCRdb reprocessed the multiplex PCR reads with MiXCR, giving one entry per CDR3 protein. There are fewer than 650,000 distinct CDR3 sequences in the sample; 11% to 15% occur only once, and 5.8% lies in the top ten. Sequencing used blood. These receptors came from a woman in her twenties or thirties with Graves' hyperthyroidism that later progressed to Graves' ophthalmopathy. CDR3s include the opening cysteine and the closing phenylalanine or tryptophan. The D gene is left open where the match is weak. Part of the rows lack a size; the others show once, few, many or a class for expanded clones.

clone size,J gene,D gene,V gene,CDR3 DNA,CDR3 protein
few,TRBJ2-4,-,TRBV7-8,TGTGCCAGCAGCTTAGGGATCAGGGAGTCCTTAGCCAAAAACATTCAGTACTTC,CASSLGIRESLAKNIQYF
many,TRBJ2-2,TRBD1,TRBV20-1,TGCAGTGCTACCTACAGGGGGTGGACCGGGGAGCTGTTTTTT,CSATYRGWTGELFF
-,TRBJ2-6,-,TRBV5-6,TGTGCCAGCAGCTTGGGGGGGCTCGCTGGGGCCAACGTCCTGACTTTC,CASSLGGLAGANVLTF
many,TRBJ2-2,-,TRBV4-1,TGCGCCAGCAGCCAAGTCGGAGCTACCGGGGAGCTGTTTTTT,CASSQVGATGELFF
many,TRBJ2-3,-,TRBV7-8,TGTGCCAGCAGCTTAATTGGGGGAACCACAGATACGCAGTATTTT,CASSLIGGTTDTQYF
-,TRBJ2-1,-,TRBV7-3,TGTGCCAGCAGCGAAGGCAGGGGAGCCTACAATGAGCAGTTCTTC,CASSEGRGAYNEQFF
few,TRBJ2-3,-,TRBV20-1,TGCAGTGCCGATCTTATGGCCACAGATACGCAGTATTTT,CSADLMATDTQYF
many,TRBJ2-3,-,TRBV27,TGTGCCAGCAGAGCCGGGTGGAGCACAGATACGCAGTATTTT,CASRAGWSTDTQYF
-,TRBJ2-7,-,TRBV2,TGTGCCAGCAGTGAATCCAGGCCCTACGAGCAGTACTTC,CASSESRPYEQYF
-,TRBJ2-5,-,TRBV6-2/TRBV6-3,TGTGCCAGCAGGCCAGGTGGGACAGCCCGGAGGGCCCAGTACTTC,CASRPGGTARRAQYF
-,TRBJ2-1,TRBD2,TRBV10-3,TGTGCCATCGGTAGGCTAGCGGGAGGTAATGAGCAGTTCTTC,CAIGRLAGGNEQFF
-,TRBJ1-5,-,TRBV28,TGTGCCAGCAGTTTTATCACCAAGCTTAGCAATCAGCCCCAGCATTTT,CASSFITKLSNQPQHF
few,TRBJ2-2,-,TRBV2,TGTGCCAGCAGTGAATACACTCTGGGCACCGGGGAGCTGTTTTTT,CASSEYTLGTGELFF
many,TRBJ2-1,TRBD1,TRBV7-2,TGTGCCAGCAGCCAGTCCGGGACAGGATTTCGGGAGCAGTTCTTC,CASSQSGTGFREQFF
many,TRBJ1-1,TRBD1,TRBV7-2,TGTGCCAGCTTAGGAGGCCCCAGGGGGATGAACACTGAAGCTTTCTTT,CASLGGPRGMNTEAFF
few,TRBJ2-3,-,TRBV6-1,TGTGCCAGCAGTGAAGGACAGCTCACAGATACGCAGTATTTT,CASSEGQLTDTQYF
few,TRBJ2-7,-,TRBV6-1,TGTGCCAGCAGTGGAGAAGGACACCGGGGCTCCTACGAGCAGTACTTC,CASSGEGHRGSYEQYF
-,TRBJ2-3,TRBD1,TRBV7-3,TGTGCCAGCAGCTTAACAGGGGGCGAGGGCACAGATACGCAGTATTTT,CASSLTGGEGTDTQYF
many,TRBJ2-5,TRBD2,TRBV30,TGTGCCTGGAGTGTCGCGGGGGGGGAGACCCAGTACTTC,CAWSVAGGETQYF
many,TRBJ2-3,-,TRBV7-9,TGTGCCAGCAGCTCGCGGGGCACCACAGATACGCAGTATTTT,CASSSRGTTDTQYF
few,TRBJ2-3,TRBD2,TRBV6-2/TRBV6-3,TGTGCCAGCAGTCCTAGCGGCCTCGTCTACAGCACAGATACGCAGTATTTT,CASSPSGLVYSTDTQYF
-,TRBJ1-6,TRBD1,TRBV4-1,TGCGCCAGCAGCCAAGACGGGACAGGGGGCGTGAATTCACCCCTCCACTTT,CASSQDGTGGVNSPLHF
few,TRBJ2-7,TRBD1,TRBV25-1,TGTGCCAGCAGTCGCGGACAGGGGGTAAACGAGCAGTACTTC,CASSRGQGVNEQYF
-,TRBJ2-7,TRBD2,TRBV6-1,TGTGTCAGCACCGGACGAGGGCGGGAGGGCCGCGAGCAGTACTTC,CVSTGRGREGREQYF
many,TRBJ1-2,-,TRBV30,TGTAGTATTGGTAGCTATGGCTACACCTTC,CSIGSYGYTF
many,TRBJ2-7,TRBD1,TRBV19,TGTGCCAGTAGTACCACCGGGACAGATCTTTCCTACGAGCAGTACTTC,CASSTTGTDLSYEQYF
many,TRBJ2-1,-,TRBV7-8,TGTGCCAGCAGCCCCCCAGGAAACTCCTACAATGAGCAGTTCTTC,CASSPPGNSYNEQFF